These 22 T cell receptor beta chains were sequenced from one sample in a study of blood T cell repertoires in COVID-19. The assay was immunoSEQ multiplex PCR, and TCRdb's table has in-frame clones only and misses some. This repertoire shows 68,000 or so clones, more than 65% found once; its top ten account for about 10%. Sequenced: peripheral blood. These receptors came from a woman between 50 and 59 years old with acute or convalescent COVID-19.

The rearrangement uses TRBV27 and TRBJ2-1; 7 bases are a match to TRBD2. Trimming cost V 3 bases and J 8 bases; bases outside gene matches: 4. The V gene's germline CDR1 is MNHEY and CDR2 SMNVEV (reference sequence). The length of the CDR3 is 13 residues. CDR3 sequence (DNA): TGTGCCAGCAGTTTCGGTCTAGCGGATGAGCAGTTCTTC. Amino acid sequence: CASSFGLADEQFF.

This clone was picked up a small number of times. The chain is built from TRBV14 and TRBJ1-5, with TRBD1 identical over 8 bases. Germline CDR1 SGHDN, CDR2 FVKESK. The CDR3 totals 16 residues. V lost 1 base and J lost 4; bases outside the gene matches: 6. DNA of the CDR3: TGTGCCAGCAGCCAAGGAACGACAGGGGAAAATCAGCCCCAGCATTTT. The encoded protein is CASSQGTTGENQPQHF.

This clone was seen a few times. The chain employs TRBV5-8 and TRBJ1-5, with D unresolved. This CDR3 spans 16 amino acids. V shed 6 bases and J shed 0 bases, with 16 bases lying between them. Per germline, CDR1 SGHTS and CDR2 YDEGEE. The CDR3 loop reads CASTASLEYSNQPQHF. CDR3 sequence (DNA): TGTGCCAGCACCGCTTCCTTGGAGTATAGCAATCAGCCCCAGCATTTT. Full variable domain (rest looked up from reference TRBV5-8 and TRBJ1-5): EAGVTQSPTHLIKTRGQQATLRCSPISGHTSVYWYQQALGLGLQFLLWYDEGEERNRGNFPPRFSGRQFPNYSSELNVNALELEDSALYLCASTASLEYSNQPQHFGDGTRLSIL.

This clone showed up just a few times. The gene calls are TRBV5-1 and TRBJ2-4, with TRBD1 matching 8 bases. V was clipped by 6 bases and J by 1 base; unmatched bases: 6. This CDR3 region has 15 residues. CDR1 and CDR2 from the germline V gene are SGHRS and YFSETQ. CDR3 protein: CASTETGVAKNIQYF. DNA of the CDR3: TGCGCCAGCACCGAGACAGGGGTTGCCAAAAACATTCAGTACTTC. Complete variable domain (other parts from reference TRBV5-1 and TRBJ2-4): KAGVTQTPRYLIKTRGQQVTLSCSPISGHRSVSWYQQTPGQGLQFLFEYFSETQRNKGNFPGRFSGRQFSNSRSEMNVSTLELGDSALYLCASTETGVAKNIQYFGAGTRLSVL.

The chain carries TRBV6-6 and TRBJ1-2; D gene uncertain. V was trimmed by 8 bases and J by 4 bases, leaving 8 bases between them. The length of the CDR3 is 11 residues. CDR1 and CDR2 (germline): MNHNY, SVGAGI (reference sequence). The CDR3 spells CASPQCYGYTF. DNA for the CDR3: TGTGCCAGCCCGCAGTGCTATGGCTACACCTTC.

The chain carries TRBV18 and TRBJ2-5; 8 nucleotides align to TRBD2. Germline V gene lookup returns CDR1 KGHSH and CDR2 LQKENI. The CDR3 loop spans 16 amino acids. Trimming removed 3 bases from V and 3 bases from J; junction bases left unmatched: 9. The CDR3 DNA reads as TGTGCCAGCTCACCCAGGAGGGGAGCGGGGGAAGAGACCCAGTACTTC. Amino acids: CASSPRRGAGEETQYF. Based on the CDR3 plus reference TRBV18 and TRBJ2-5, the full variable domain is NAGVMQNPRHLVRRRGQEARLRCSPMKGHSHVYWYRQLPEEGLKFMVYLQKENIIDESGMPKERFSAEFPKEGPSILRIQQVVRGDSAAYFCASSPRRGAGEETQYFGPGTRLLVL.

In nucleotides, the CDR3 is TGTGCCAGCTCACTAATCGGACAGGCAGACTCCTATAATTCACCCCTCCACTTT. This gives the protein CASSLIGQADSYNSPLHF. The chain combines TRBV18 with TRBJ1-6; the match to TRBD1 covers 7 bases. V gave up 4 bases and J gave up 0 bases; unmatched junction bases: 9. Looked up from germline, CDR1 is KGHSH and CDR2 is LQKENI. The CDR3 is made up of 18 amino acids.

J is TRBJ1-1 and V is TRBV13, with a tentative D call TRBD1 (5 bases). Germline lookup yields CDR1 PRHDT and CDR2 FYEKMQ (reference sequence). The CDR3 is 12 amino acids. V lost 5 bases and J 8 bases, leaving 12 bases between the germline ends. The DNA for the CDR3 is TGTGCCAGCAGCCCTGGGGCAGCCGAAGCTTTCTTT. It specifies CASSPGAAEAFF.

In its sample, this clone was seen a few times. The rearrangement uses TRBV7-9 and TRBJ2-7; 9 nucleotides align to TRBD1. The CDR3 extends over 14 amino acids. In germline, CDR1 is SEHNR, CDR2 FQNEAQ (reference sequence). After removal of 1 base from V and 7 bases from J, the junction contained 5 bases not matched to a gene. The CDR3 here is CASSLGDRVGEQYF. The CDR3 DNA reads TGTGCCAGCAGCTTAGGGGACAGGGTAGGGGAGCAGTACTTC.

This chain joins TRBV5-8 and TRBJ2-1, with TRBD2 identical over 9 bases. CDR3 length equals 17 residues. CDR1 and CDR2 from the germline V gene are SGHTS and YDEGEE. Trimming removed 4 bases from V and 0 bases from J; junction bases left unmatched: 8. CDR3 sequence: CASSLTSGRSSYNEQFF. The DNA of the CDR3 is TGTGCCAGCAGCCTGACTAGCGGTCGGAGCTCCTACAATGAGCAGTTCTTC.

This chain uses TRBV11-2 with TRBJ2-4; TRBD1 is a possible D gene (5 bases). In germline, CDR1 is SGHAT, CDR2 FQNNGV. V was pared by 6 bases and J by 8 bases, with 14 bases between. The CDR3 covers 13 residues. CDR3 region: CASSPPWGHIQYF. The CDR3 DNA reads as TGTGCCAGCAGTCCCCCCTGGGGCCACATTCAGTACTTC.

The gene calls are TRBV19 and TRBJ2-1; D gene unclear. Germline V gene lookup returns CDR1 LNHDA and CDR2 SQIVND (reference sequence). This CDR3 contains 16 residues. V lost 3 bases and J lost 0, with 12 bases in between. CDR3: CASSIRHPNSYNEQFF. In DNA form, the CDR3 reads TGTGCCAGTAGTATCCGACACCCTAACTCCTACAATGAGCAGTTCTTC.

The chain recombines TRBV10-3 with TRBJ1-6, with D possibly being TRBD1 (6 bases). CDR3 length: 18 residues. With 10 bases removed from V and 9 bases from J, the gap between germline ends came to 31 bases. CDR1 is ENHRY and CDR2 is SYGVKD in the germline V gene. CDR3: CASSTGAGAEILISPLHF. The DNA for the CDR3 is TGTGCCAGCTCAACCGGGGCAGGGGCTGAAATTTTGATTTCACCCCTCCACTTT.

A few counts support this clone. This rearrangement joins TRBV30 to TRBJ2-7, with TRBD2 matching over 8 bases. The CDR3 length is 14 residues. J lost 1 base, V lost 0 bases, and 2 bases had no gene match. Germline V lookup: CDR1 GTSNPN, CDR2 SVGIG (reference sequence). In nucleotides, the CDR3 is TGTGCCTGGAGTGTACCGGGGGGGTCCTACGAGCAGTACTTC. The encoded protein is CAWSVPGGSYEQYF.

The V gene is TRBV7-3, the J gene TRBJ1-4; TRBD1 is a possible D gene (5 bases). The germline V and J ends were trimmed by 5 bases and 0 bases, with 16 bases remaining between them. The CDR3 has 17 amino acids. The germline V gene encodes CDR1 SGHTA and CDR2 FQGTGA. CDR3 sequence (DNA): TGTGCCAGCAGCGAGACTTTGGGGCAGGCAACTAATGAAAAACTGTTTTTT. It encodes CASSETLGQATNEKLFF.

The rearrangement uses TRBV28 and TRBJ2-3; 8 nucleotides match TRBD2. Trimming removed 5 bases from V and 1 base from J; junction bases left unmatched: 8. Germline V CDR1 and CDR2: MDHEN, SYDVKM. The CDR3 covers 16 residues. In DNA form, the CDR3 reads TGTGCCAGCAGTAGCGGGAGAGGTGGTGGCACAGATACGCAGTATTTT. Protein: CASSSGRGGGTDTQYF.

This rearrangement joins TRBV7-9 to TRBJ2-2, with D possibly being TRBD2 (5 bases). Trimming left V 5 bases short and J 7 bases short, with 14 bases between. In germline, CDR1 is SEHNR, CDR2 FQNEAQ (reference sequence). The CDR3 is 14 residues long. The CDR3 coding sequence is TGTGCCAGCAGCAGACTAACTGGTAACGGGGAGCTGTTTTTT. Its protein product is CASSRLTGNGELFF.

The chain uses TRBV7-2 and TRBJ2-5; 8 nucleotides line up with TRBD2. This CDR3 is 15 amino acids long. The germline gives CDR1 SGHTA, CDR2 FQGNSA. V lost 4 bases and J lost 7; bases outside the gene matches: 11. The CDR3 DNA reads TGTGCCAGCAGCTCGGGGGGGGGCCCGGTTGGGACCCAGTACTTC. This translates into CASSSGGGPVGTQYF.

CDR3 in DNA: TGTGCCAGCAGGCCCGTACAGGGGATGACCTACAATGAGCAGTTCTTC. As protein: CASRPVQGMTYNEQFF. The V and J genes are TRBV28 and TRBJ2-1; 7 bases are a match to TRBD1. Trimming removed 6 bases from V and 2 bases from J; junction bases left unmatched: 10. There are 16 residues in the CDR3. Per the germline V gene, CDR1 is MDHEN and CDR2 is SYDVKM.

This chain links TRBV15 with TRBJ2-4; 8 nucleotides match TRBD2. The CDR3 loop spans 14 amino acids. V was clipped by 6 bases and J by 9 bases; unmatched bases: 10. The germline V gene has CDR1 LNHNV and CDR2 YYDKDF (reference sequence). As DNA, the CDR3 is TGTGCCACCAGTTCGGGGGGGCCCGGATTCATTCAGTACTTC. It yields the protein CATSSGGPGFIQYF.

V is TRBV27 and J is TRBJ2-2; the D gene is possibly TRBD1 (6 bases). In germline, CDR1 is MNHEY, CDR2 SMNVEV (reference sequence). This CDR3 comprises 17 residues. V gave up 3 bases and J gave up 0 bases, with 14 bases separating them. The CDR3 spells CASSFGLGGSNTGELFF. The CDR3 bases are TGTGCCAGCAGTTTTGGGTTAGGGGGATCGAACACCGGGGAGCTGTTTTTT.

This chain joins TRBV9 and TRBJ1-1, with a possible D match to TRBD1 (5 bases). Germline assignment: CDR1 SGDLS and CDR2 YYNGEE. V was pared by 3 bases and J by 10 bases, with 19 bases between. This CDR3 has 14 amino acids. The CDR3 DNA reads as TGTGCCAGCAGCGCCGTCAGCGGGGGGGTGGGAGCTTTCTTT. Encoded protein: CASSAVSGGVGAFF.